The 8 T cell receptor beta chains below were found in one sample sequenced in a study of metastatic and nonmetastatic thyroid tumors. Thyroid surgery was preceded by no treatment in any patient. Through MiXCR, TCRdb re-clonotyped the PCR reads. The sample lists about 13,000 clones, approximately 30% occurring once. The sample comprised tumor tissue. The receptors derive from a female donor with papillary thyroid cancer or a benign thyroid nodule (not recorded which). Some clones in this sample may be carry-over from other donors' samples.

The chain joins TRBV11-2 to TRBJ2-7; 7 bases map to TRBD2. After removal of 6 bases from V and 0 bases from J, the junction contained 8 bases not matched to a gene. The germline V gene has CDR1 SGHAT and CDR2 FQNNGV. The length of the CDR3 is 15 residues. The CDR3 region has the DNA TGTGCCAGCAGGCTCCAGGGACTATTCTCCTACGAGCAGTACTTC. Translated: CASRLQGLFSYEQYF.

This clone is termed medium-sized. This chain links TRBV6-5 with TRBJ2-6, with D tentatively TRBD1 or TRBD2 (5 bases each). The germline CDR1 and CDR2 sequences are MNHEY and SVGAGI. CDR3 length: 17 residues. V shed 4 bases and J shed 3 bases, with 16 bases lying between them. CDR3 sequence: CASSLWGRSFGANVLTF. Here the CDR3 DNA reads TGTGCCAGCAGTTTATGGGGGAGAAGTTTTGGGGCCAACGTCCTGACTTTC.

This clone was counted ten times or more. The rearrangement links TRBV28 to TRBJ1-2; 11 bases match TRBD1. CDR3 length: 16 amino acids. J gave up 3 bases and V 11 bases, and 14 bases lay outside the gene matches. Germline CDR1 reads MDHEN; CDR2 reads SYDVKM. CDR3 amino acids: CAVLDRGRSPYYGYTF. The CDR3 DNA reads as TGTGCCGTTCTGGACAGGGGGCGCTCCCCCTACTATGGCTACACCTTC.

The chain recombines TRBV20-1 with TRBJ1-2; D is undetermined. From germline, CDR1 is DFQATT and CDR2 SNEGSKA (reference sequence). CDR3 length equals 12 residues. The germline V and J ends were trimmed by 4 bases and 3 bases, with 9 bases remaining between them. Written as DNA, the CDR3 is TGCAGTGCTAATGATTTTCACTATGGCTACACCTTC. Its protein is CSANDFHYGYTF.

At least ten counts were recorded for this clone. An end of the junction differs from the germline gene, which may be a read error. The DNA for the CDR3 is TGCAGTGCTAGGGGAGTTGCGAACACCGGGGAGCTGTCTTTT. It is translated as CSARGVANTGELSF. The V call is TRBV20-1, the J call TRBJ2-2; D is perhaps TRBD2 (5 bases). The CDR3 runs to 14 residues. The V gene's germline CDR1 is DFQATT and CDR2 SNEGSKA (reference sequence).

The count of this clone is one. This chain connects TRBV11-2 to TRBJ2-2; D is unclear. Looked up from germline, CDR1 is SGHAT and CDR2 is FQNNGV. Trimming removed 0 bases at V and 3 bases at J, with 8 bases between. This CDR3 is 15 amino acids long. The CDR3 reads CASSLDPLYTGELFF. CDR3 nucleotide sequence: TGTGCCAGCAGCTTAGATCCGCTGTACACCGGGGAGCTGTTTTTT.

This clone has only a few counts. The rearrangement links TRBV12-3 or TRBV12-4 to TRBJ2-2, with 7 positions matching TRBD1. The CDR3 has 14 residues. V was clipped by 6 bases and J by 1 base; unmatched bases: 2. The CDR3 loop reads CASRRDRNTGELFF. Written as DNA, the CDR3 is TGTGCCAGCAGACGGGACAGGAACACCGGGGAGCTGTTTTTT.

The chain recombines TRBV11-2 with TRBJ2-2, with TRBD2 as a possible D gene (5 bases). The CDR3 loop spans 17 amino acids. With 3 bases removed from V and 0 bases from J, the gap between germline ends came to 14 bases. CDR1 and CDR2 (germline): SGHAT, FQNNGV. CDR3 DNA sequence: TGTGCCAGCAGCTTCGGGATTTGGGCAGCGAACACCGGGGAGCTGTTTTTT. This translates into CASSFGIWAANTGELFF.